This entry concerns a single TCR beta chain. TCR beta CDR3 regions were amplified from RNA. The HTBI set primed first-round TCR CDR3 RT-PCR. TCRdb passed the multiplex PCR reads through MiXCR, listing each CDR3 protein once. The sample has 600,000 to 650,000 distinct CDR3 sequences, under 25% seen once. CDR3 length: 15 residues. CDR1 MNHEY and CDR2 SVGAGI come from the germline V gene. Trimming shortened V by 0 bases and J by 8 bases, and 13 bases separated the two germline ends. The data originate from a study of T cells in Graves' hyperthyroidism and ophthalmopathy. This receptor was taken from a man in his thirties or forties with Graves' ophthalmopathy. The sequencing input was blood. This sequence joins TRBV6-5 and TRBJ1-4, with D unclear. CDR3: CASSYSGKGWEKLFF. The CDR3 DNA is TGTGCCAGCAGTTACTCGGGCAAAGGGTGGGAAAAACTGTTTTTT.